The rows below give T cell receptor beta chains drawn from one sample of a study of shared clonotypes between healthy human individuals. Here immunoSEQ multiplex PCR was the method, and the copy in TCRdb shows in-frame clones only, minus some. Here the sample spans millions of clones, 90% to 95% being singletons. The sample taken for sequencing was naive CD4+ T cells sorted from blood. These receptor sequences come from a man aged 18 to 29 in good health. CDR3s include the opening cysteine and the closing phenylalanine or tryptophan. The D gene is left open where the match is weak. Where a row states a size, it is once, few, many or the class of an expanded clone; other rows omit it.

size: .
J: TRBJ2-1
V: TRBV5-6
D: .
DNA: TGTGCCAGCAGCTTGCTGCAGGGTGCGCAGTTCTTC
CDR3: CASSLLQGAQFF

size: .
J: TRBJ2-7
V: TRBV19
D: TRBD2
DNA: TGTGCCAGTGGACTAGGAGGGTCGGCCTCCTACGAGCAGTACTTC
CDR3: CASGLGGSASYEQYF

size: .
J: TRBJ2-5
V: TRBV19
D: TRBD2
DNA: TGTGCCAGTAGTATCTGGAGCGGGGATTTGGGGACCCAGTACTTC
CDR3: CASSIWSGDLGTQYF

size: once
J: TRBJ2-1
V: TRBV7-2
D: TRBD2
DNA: TGTGCCAGCTCCAGTAGAGGGACTAGCGGGAGGGCCAATGAGCAGTTCTTC
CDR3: CASSSRGTSGRANEQFF

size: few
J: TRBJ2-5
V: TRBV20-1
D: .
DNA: TGCAGTGCCATATTACAAGAGACCCAGTACTTC
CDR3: CSAILQETQYF

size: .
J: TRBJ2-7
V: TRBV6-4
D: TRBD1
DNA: TGTGCCACGGGGACAGGGAACGGGTACGAGCAGTACTTC
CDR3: CATGTGNGYEQYF

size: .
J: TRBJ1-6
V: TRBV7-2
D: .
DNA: TGTGCCAGCAGCTTAGACACAGCTCTTAATTCACCCCTCCACTTT
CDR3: CASSLDTALNSPLHF

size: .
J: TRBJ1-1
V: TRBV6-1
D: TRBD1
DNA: TGTGCCAGCAGACACACAGGGGTAGGCACTGAAGCTTTCTTT
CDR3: CASRHTGVGTEAFF

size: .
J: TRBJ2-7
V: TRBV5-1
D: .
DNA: TGCGCCAGCAGGGCTGACACCTACGAGCAGTACTTC
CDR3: CASRADTYEQYF

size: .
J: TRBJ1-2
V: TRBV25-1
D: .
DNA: TGTGCCAGCAGTGACCTCACTCGGACAGAAGGCTACACCTTC
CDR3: CASSDLTRTEGYTF

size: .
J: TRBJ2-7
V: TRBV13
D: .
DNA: TGTGCCAGCAGCTCACCGGGACATACCTACGAGCAGTACTTC
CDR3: CASSSPGHTYEQYF

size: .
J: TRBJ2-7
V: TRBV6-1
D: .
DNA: TGTGCCAGCAGTGCGGACCCTGCAGGGGTGTCCTACGAGCAGTACTTC
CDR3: CASSADPAGVSYEQYF

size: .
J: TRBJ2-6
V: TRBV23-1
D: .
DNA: TGCGCCAGCAGTCACAGCAGGGGATGGTCCGGGGCCAACGTCCTGACTTTC
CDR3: CASSHSRGWSGANVLTF

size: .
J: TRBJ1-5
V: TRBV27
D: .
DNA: TGTGCCAGCAGTTTAAGGCAGGGGAATCAGCCCCAGCATTTT
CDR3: CASSLRQGNQPQHF

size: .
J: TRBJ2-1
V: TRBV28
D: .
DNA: TGTGCCAGCAGTTTGAGAAGAACCGAGTACTACAATGAGCAGTTCTTC
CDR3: CASSLRRTEYYNEQFF

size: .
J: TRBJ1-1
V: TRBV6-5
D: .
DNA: TGTGCCAGCAGCCTTTTAGGGGCGAACACTGAAGCTTTCTTT
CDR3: CASSLLGANTEAFF

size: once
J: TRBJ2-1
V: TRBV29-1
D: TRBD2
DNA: TGCGTCGGCGGGAGCTCCTACAATGAGCAGTTCTTC
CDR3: CVGGSSYNEQFF

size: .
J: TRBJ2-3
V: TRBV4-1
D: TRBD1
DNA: TGCGCCAGCAGCCAAGGACAGGGGAAAACAGATACGCAGTATTTT
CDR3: CASSQGQGKTDTQYF

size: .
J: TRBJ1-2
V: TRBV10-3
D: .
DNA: TGTGCCATCAGTGTATCCGAGAGCTATGGCTACACCTTC
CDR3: CAISVSESYGYTF

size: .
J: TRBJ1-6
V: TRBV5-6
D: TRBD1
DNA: TGTGCCAGCAGCTTCGGTGACAGGGGTAATTCACCCCTCCACTTT
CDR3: CASSFGDRGNSPLHF

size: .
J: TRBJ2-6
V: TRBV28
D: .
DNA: TGTGCCAGCAGTTTGGGCAGACAGCCTAAGAAGTCTGGGGCCAACGTCCTGACTTTC
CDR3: CASSLGRQPKKSGANVLTF

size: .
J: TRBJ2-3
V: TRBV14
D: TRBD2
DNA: TGTGCCAGCAGCCAATTCCCCGGGAGGGGCACAGATACGCAGTATTTT
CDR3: CASSQFPGRGTDTQYF

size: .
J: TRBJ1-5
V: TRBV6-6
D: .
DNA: TGTGCCAGCACCCACTCGGGGCGAAATCAGCCCCAGCATTTT
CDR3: CASTHSGRNQPQHF

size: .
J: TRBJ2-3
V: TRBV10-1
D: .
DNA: TGCGCCAGCAGTGAGTCGAAGGGAGGGGGGGCAGATACGCAGTATTTT
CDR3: CASSESKGGGADTQYF

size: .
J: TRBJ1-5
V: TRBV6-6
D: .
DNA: TGTGCCAGCAACCAGGGGTATGGTAGTAGCAATCAGCCCCAGCATTTT
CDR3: CASNQGYGSSNQPQHF

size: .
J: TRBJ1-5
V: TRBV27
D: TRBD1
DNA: TGTGCCAGCAGCAGGGGGGGAAGCAATCAGCCCCAGCATTTT
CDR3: CASSRGGSNQPQHF

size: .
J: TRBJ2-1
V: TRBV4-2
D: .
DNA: TGTGCCAGCAGCCAAGATCACGGCAATGAGCAGTTCTTC
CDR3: CASSQDHGNEQFF

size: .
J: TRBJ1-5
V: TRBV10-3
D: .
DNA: TGTGCCATCAGTGGGACTATAGGCGATGGAGCTAATCAGCCCCAGCATTTT
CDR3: CAISGTIGDGANQPQHF

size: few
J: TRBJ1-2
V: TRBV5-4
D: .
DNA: TGTGCCAGCAGCTTGGACAGCTATTCAGCTAACTATGGCTACACCTTC
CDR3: CASSLDSYSANYGYTF

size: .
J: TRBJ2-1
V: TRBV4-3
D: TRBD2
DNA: TGCGCCAGCAGCCGGCGACATCCGGGACTAGCGGACCCCTACAATGAGCAGTTCTTC
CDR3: CASSRRHPGLADPYNEQFF

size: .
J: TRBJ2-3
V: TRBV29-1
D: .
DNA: TGCAGCGTTGCAGAGGCGACAGATACGCAGTATTTT
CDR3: CSVAEATDTQYF

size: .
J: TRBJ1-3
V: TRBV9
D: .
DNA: TGTGCCAGCAGCGGGACGGGGTTCTCTGGAAACACCATATATTTT
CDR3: CASSGTGFSGNTIYF

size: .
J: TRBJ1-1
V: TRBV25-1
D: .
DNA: TGTGCCAGCAGTCCGGGATCGGGGATGATCGGAGCTTTCTTT
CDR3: CASSPGSGMIGAFF

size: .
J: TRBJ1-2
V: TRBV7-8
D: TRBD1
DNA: TGTGCCAGCAGCTTAGCCTGGGACAGGGAGGGGTATGGCTACACCTTC
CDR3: CASSLAWDREGYGYTF

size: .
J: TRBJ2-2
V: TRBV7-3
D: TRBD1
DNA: TGTGCCAGCAGCTCCTCCGGGACAGGGGTGACCGGGGAGCTGTTTTTT
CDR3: CASSSSGTGVTGELFF

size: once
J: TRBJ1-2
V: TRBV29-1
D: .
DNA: TGCAGCGCAGGGGACACGGCCTCCTATGGCTACACCTTC
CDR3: CSAGDTASYGYTF

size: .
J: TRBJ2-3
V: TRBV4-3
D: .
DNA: TGCGCCAGCAGCCAAGCCTACCCGACGGGCACAGATACGCAGTATTTT
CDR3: CASSQAYPTGTDTQYF

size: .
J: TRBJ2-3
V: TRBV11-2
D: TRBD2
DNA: TGTGCCAGCAGCTTTTCCGCGGGACTAGCGGTAACAGATACGCAGTATTTT
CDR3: CASSFSAGLAVTDTQYF

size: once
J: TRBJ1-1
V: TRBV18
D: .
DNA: TGTGCCAGCTCACCAGAGTCGCTGGCTGAAGCTTTCTTT
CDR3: CASSPESLAEAFF

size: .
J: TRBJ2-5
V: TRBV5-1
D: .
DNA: TGCGCCAGCAGCTTACAGGGTCCCCAAGAGACCCAGTACTTC
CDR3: CASSLQGPQETQYF

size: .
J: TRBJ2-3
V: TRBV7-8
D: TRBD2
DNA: TGTGCCAGCAGCGCACGGACTAGCGGGAGGGCCGGAGATACGCAGTATTTT
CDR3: CASSARTSGRAGDTQYF

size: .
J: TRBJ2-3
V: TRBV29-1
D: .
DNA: TGCAGCGTTGAGGAACTGGCAGATACGCAGTATTTT
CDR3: CSVEELADTQYF

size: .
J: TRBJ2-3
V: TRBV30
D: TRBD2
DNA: TGTGCCTGGAGTAGCGGGGTCACAGATACGCAGTATTTT
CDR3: CAWSSGVTDTQYF

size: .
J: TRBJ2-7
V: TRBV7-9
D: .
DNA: TGTGCCAGCAGCTTATATCCGGGAGTGGACTACGAGCAGTACTTC
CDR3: CASSLYPGVDYEQYF

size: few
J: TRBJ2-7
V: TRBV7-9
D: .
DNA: TGTGCTACAGGACAGCACAACGAGCAGTACTTC
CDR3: CATGQHNEQYF

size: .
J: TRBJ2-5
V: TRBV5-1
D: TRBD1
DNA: TGCGCCAGCAGCTTGGCCGGGACAGACCAAGAGACCCAGTACTTC
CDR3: CASSLAGTDQETQYF

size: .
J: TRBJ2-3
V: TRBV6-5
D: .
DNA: TGTGCCAGCAGTTATGTGGGGCGCTTAGATACGCAGTATTTT
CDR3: CASSYVGRLDTQYF

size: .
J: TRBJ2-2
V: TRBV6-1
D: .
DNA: TGTGCCAGCAGACCTGCGTCCGGGGAGCTGTTTTTT
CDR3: CASRPASGELFF

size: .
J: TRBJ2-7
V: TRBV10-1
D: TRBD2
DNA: TGCGCCAGGGCCCCGGGGGGACCCTACGAGCAGTACTTC
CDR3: CARAPGGPYEQYF

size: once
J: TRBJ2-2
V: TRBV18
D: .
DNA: TGTGCCAGCTCACCACCGTCGGGGAGCGGGGAGCTGTTTTTT
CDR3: CASSPPSGSGELFF